Below, one TCR beta chain is given with its context. A junction boundary mismatches the germline segment, possibly from a read error. Produced via immunoSEQ multiplex PCR; TCRdb's table is partial and in-frame only. The sample shows over 70,000 clones, roughly 92% of them seen only once. The record originates from a study of technical replicates of blood from a handful of donors. The V gene's germline CDR1 is SGHVS and CDR2 FQNEAQ. The CDR3 consists of 15 residues. The sequence was obtained from a human donor in good health. Sequenced material: T cells isolated from PBMCs. The V gene is TRBV7-8, the J gene TRBJ2-7, with D possibly matching TRBD1 (6 bases). The CDR3 sequence: CASSLVITGQGEQYF. In nucleotides, the CDR3 is TGTGCCAGCAGCTTAGTAATAACAGGGCAAGGGGAGCAGTATTTC. The variable domain in full, with the rest retrieved from reference TRBV7-8 and TRBJ2-7, is GAGVSQSPRYKVAKRGQDVALRCDPISGHVSLFWYQQALGQGPEFLTYFQNEAQLDKSGLPSDRFFAERPEGSVSTLKIQRTQQEDSAVYLCASSLVITGQGEQYFGPGTRLTVT.